Listed below are T cell receptor beta chains from one sample, sequenced in a study of CD8+CD57+ T cells in acquired aplastic anemia. A single record per CDR3 protein comes from TCRdb applying MiXCR to the reads. Among about 170,000 distinct CDR3 sequences listed, around 48% were seen once. The sequenced material came from sorted CD4+, CD8+, or CD8+CD57+ T cells (not recorded which) from PBMCs. Every receptor here comes from a human donor with aplastic anemia. Each CDR3 is given with its conserved first and last residue.

>TRBV11-2
CASSYVGASTGGELFF
>TRBV2
CASQGLAGADTQYF
>TRBV25-1
CASSEEGPKNIQYF
>TRBV20-1
CSALDRESRYEQYF
>TRBV6-5
CASSYSGLAGGTDTQYF
>TRBV11-1
CASSRLGTPGANVLTF
>TRBV9
CASSVGHNEQFF
>TRBV20-1
CSALSGGGNNEQFF
>TRBV11-2
CASSLTLAGESYEQYF
>TRBV29-1
CSVEDLEGSEQYF
>TRBV2
CASSVLGELFF
>TRBV5-1
CASSLTGGHEQYF
>TRBV6-5
CASSSHQGNTEAFF
>TRBV5-1
CASSIRPNQPYEQYF
>TRBV9
CASSVETSGGTGELFF
>TRBV6-1
CASRQPGGRGASNTEAFF
>TRBV5-1
CASSSTGSYEQYF
>TRBV7-9
CASSPFGEQYF
>TRBV4-2
CASSQMTDTQYF
>TRBV6-5
CASSYLDRPPYNSPLHF
>TRBV15
CATSRDRGDYEQYF
>TRBV12-3/TRBV12-4
CASSMGYEQYF
>TRBV6-2/TRBV6-3
CASSYGGQGLGAPSTDTQYF
>TRBV10-3
CAISESVGGTGNTIYF
>TRBV10-3
CASLTRRGQSNQPQHF
>TRBV5-5
CASSLASESWGYTF
>TRBV5-4
CTSSRTGKTQYF
>TRBV24-1
CAPCVAGSTDTQYF
>TRBV5-1
CASSLGGVKVGETQYF
>TRBV19
CASSIGTALGYTF
>TRBV10-2
CASSQDLQTEAFF
>TRBV20-1
CSASRGGASDTQYF
>TRBV9
CASSGNDGGYGYTF
>TRBV2
CASSEDSRYNSPLHF
>TRBV7-2
CASSSTDRFNEKLFF
>TRBV7-2
CASSSTSGGVLYEQYF
>TRBV2
CASHGSRGARGEQLF
>TRBV25-1
CASSQTGVHNSPLHF
>TRBV6-1
CASSDKIQGFGYTF
>TRBV27
CASTGTAIYSPLHF